This T cell receptor beta chain is drawn from a study of regulatory and conventional T cells in RAG deficiency. Study conclusions and caveats: Treg unique TCR beta sequences were about 110-fold fewer in Omenn syndrome and CID/AS patients than controls. Shorter CDR3s in all patient subsets; >75% Treg-Tconv overlap in Omenn.

As concerns this clone: Its antigen is still unknown.

Trimming took 1 base from V and 6 from J, leaving 10 bases between them. CDR3 length equals 13 residues. CDR1 is SGHVS and CDR2 is FNYEAQ in the germline V gene. Blood CD4+ CD25-low CD127-high conventional T cells supplied the genomic DNA template. The protocol was immunoSEQ multiplex PCR, while the TCRdb copy is restricted to in-frame clones and leaves out a portion. The sample has roughly 34,000 clones; about 70% are singletons. This sample also belongs to another study, concerning regulatory T cells. Per that paper: Amplification used 52 TRBV primers and 13 TRBJ primers.

This receptor was identified in a human donor in good health. The chain links TRBV7-6 to TRBJ2-7; no definite D call. Sequenced input: CD4+ effector T cells sorted from blood. The CDR3 nucleotides read TGTGCCAGCAGCTTAGAAGGGTTTTCCGAGCAGTACTTC. It yields the protein CASSLEGFSEQYF.